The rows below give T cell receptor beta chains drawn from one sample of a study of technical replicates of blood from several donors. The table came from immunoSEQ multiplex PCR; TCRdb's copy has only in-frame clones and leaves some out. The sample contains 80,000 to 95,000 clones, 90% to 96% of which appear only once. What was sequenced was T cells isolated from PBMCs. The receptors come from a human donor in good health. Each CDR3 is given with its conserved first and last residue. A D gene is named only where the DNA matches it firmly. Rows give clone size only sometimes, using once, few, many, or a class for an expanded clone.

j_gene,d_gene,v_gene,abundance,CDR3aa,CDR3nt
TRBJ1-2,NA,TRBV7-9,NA,CASSPPDSYGYTF,TGTGCCAGCAGCCCCCCAGACAGCTATGGCTACACCTTC
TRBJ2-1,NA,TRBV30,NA,CAWSRDYNEQFF,TGTGCCTGGAGTAGAGACTACAATGAGCAGTTCTTC
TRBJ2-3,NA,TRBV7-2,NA,CASSPGSKADTQYF,TGTGCCAGCAGTCCAGGGTCCAAGGCAGATACGCAGTATTTT
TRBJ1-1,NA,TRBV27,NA,CASSLGPVDTEAFF,TGTGCCAGCAGTTTAGGGCCCGTGGACACTGAAGCTTTCTTT
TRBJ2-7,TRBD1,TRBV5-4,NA,CASSSGTGAYEQYF,TGTGCCAGCAGCTCCGGGACAGGGGCGTACGAGCAGTACTTC
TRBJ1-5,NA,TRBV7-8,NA,CASSFFTIFTAQDSNQPQHF,TGTGCCAGCAGCTTTTTCACTATTTTCACTGCACAGGATAGCAATCAGCCCCAGCATTTT
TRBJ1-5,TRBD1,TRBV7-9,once,CASSHSIQGGNQPQHF,TGTGCCAGCAGCCATTCGATACAGGGGGGCAATCAGCCCCAGCATTTT
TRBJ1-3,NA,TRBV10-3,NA,CAISDSYVRGLKNTIYF,TGTGCCATCAGTGATTCCTACGTGCGGGGGCTCAAGAACACCATATATTTT
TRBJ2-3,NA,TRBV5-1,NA,CASSWVQRRQYF,TGCGCCAGCAGTTGGGTGCAACGGAGGCAGTATTTT
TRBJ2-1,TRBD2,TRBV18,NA,CASSPPGLAGEQFF,TGTGCCAGCTCACCGCCGGGACTAGCGGGAGAGCAGTTCTTC
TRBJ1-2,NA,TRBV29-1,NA,CSVVMGGGYTF,TGCAGCGTTGTCATGGGAGGTGGCTACACCTTC
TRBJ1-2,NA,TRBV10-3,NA,CAISDRGIDGYTF,TGTGCCATCAGTGACCGGGGAATCGACGGCTACACCTTC
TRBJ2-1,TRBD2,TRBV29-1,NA,CSVRTSGGYNEQFF,TGCAGCGTTAGGACTAGCGGGGGGTACAATGAGCAGTTCTTC
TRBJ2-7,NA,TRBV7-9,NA,CASSPRTGSNEQYF,TGTGCCAGCAGCCCTCGGACTGGGTCCAACGAGCAGTACTTC
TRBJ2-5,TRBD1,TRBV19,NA,CASSISRGETQYF,TGTGCCAGTAGTATCTCCAGGGGGGAGACCCAGTACTTC
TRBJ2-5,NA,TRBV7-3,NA,CASSPRLAHRGETQYF,TGTGCCAGCAGCCCCCGTCTAGCGCACCGGGGAGAGACCCAGTACTTC
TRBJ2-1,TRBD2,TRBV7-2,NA,CASSLPGLDNEQFF,TGTGCCAGCAGCTTACCGGGACTAGATAATGAGCAGTTCTTC
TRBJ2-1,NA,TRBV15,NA,CATSRGLGRDEQFF,TGTGCCACCAGCAGAGGACTAGGGCGAGATGAGCAGTTCTTC
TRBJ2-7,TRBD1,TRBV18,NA,CASSPGQGTLAGSYEQYF,TGTGCCAGCTCACCAGGACAGGGGACACTAGCCGGATCCTACGAGCAGTACTTC
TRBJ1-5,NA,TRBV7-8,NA,CASTLGGRNQPQHF,TGTGCCAGCACCTTGGGGGGACGGAATCAGCCCCAGCATTTT
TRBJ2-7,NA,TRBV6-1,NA,CASSELGDSYEQYF,TGTGCCAGCAGTGAATTAGGGGACTCCTACGAGCAGTACTTC
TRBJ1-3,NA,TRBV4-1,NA,CASSQGTVGPYTIYF,TGCGCCAGCAGCCAAGGGACAGTAGGGCCATACACCATATATTTT
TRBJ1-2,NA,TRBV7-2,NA,CASSLEGSESYGYTF,TGTGCCAGCAGCTTAGAAGGGAGTGAATCCTATGGCTACACCTTC
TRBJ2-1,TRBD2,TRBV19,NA,CASSSGTTSYNEQFF,TGTGCCAGTAGTTCCGGGACTACGTCCTACAATGAGCAGTTCTTC
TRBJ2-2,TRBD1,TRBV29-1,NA,CSVLTGANTGELFF,TGCAGCGTGTTGACAGGGGCGAACACCGGGGAGCTGTTTTTT
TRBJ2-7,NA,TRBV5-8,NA,CASYSLTGQLDEQYF,TGTGCCAGCTATAGTTTGACAGGACAGCTCGACGAGCAGTACTTC
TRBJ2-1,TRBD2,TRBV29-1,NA,CSVSTSGASINEQFF,TGCAGCGTCAGTACTAGCGGAGCCTCTATTAATGAGCAGTTCTTC
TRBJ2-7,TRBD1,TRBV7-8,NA,CASTWWGGTGATEQYF,TGTGCCAGCACCTGGTGGGGAGGGACAGGGGCCACGGAGCAGTACTTC
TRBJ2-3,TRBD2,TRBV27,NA,CATGLAGSDTQYF,TGTGCCACCGGACTAGCGGGATCCGATACGCAGTATTTT
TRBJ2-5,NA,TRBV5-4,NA,CASSLIGGVETQYF,TGTGCCAGCAGCTTGATCGGAGGGGTAGAGACCCAGTACTTC
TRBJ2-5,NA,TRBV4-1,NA,CASSQDLPDNLPRKTQYF,TGCGCCAGCAGCCAAGATCTGCCGGACAACTTACCGAGGAAGACCCAGTACTTC
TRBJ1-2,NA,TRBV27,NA,CASSLYFVIGPTESYTF,TGTGCCAGCAGTTTGTATTTTGTCATCGGACCGACAGAGAGCTACACCTTC
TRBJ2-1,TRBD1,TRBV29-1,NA,CSVGRDSAGEQFF,TGCAGCGTTGGCCGGGACAGCGCGGGCGAGCAGTTCTTC
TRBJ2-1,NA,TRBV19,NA,CASGFSSAQYNEQFF,TGTGCCAGTGGCTTTTCGAGCGCGCAATACAATGAGCAGTTCTTC
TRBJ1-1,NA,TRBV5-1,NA,CASTFEVHAPNTEAFF,TGCGCCAGCACCTTCGAAGTACACGCTCCGAACACTGAAGCTTTCTTT
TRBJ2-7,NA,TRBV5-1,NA,CASSLGGQGYEQYF,TGCGCCAGCAGCTTGGGCGGGCAAGGCTACGAGCAGTACTTC
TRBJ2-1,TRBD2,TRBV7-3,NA,CASSPRLAGYNEQFF,TGTGCCAGCAGCCCTAGGCTAGCGGGTTACAATGAGCAGTTCTTC
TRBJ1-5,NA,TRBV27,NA,CASSLSPGSSNQPQHF,TGTGCCAGCAGTTTATCGCCGGGAAGTAGCAATCAGCCCCAGCATTTT
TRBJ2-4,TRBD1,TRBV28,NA,CASSKGQEVHIQYF,TGTGCCAGCAGTAAGGGACAGGAGGTCCACATTCAGTACTTC
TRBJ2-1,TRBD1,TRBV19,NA,CASKETGAIDEQFF,TGTGCCAGTAAAGAAACAGGGGCAATTGATGAGCAGTTCTTC
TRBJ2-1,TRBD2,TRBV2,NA,CASSEVFGTSGNNEQFF,TGTGCCAGCAGTGAAGTTTTTGGGACTAGCGGGAACAATGAGCAGTTCTTC
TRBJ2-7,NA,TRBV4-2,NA,CASSSGIGSYEQYF,TGTGCCAGCAGCTCAGGCATAGGATCCTACGAGCAGTACTTC
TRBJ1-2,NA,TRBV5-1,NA,CASSSSGNYGYTF,TGCGCCAGCAGCTCCAGCGGGAACTATGGCTACACCTTC
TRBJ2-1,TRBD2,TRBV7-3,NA,CASSLYGTSGSSSYNEQFF,TGTGCCAGCAGCTTATATGGGACTAGCGGGTCCAGCTCCTACAATGAGCAGTTCTTC
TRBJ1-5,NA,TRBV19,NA,CASRWRRYSNQPQHF,TGTGCCAGTAGGTGGAGGCGCTATAGCAATCAGCCCCAGCATTTT
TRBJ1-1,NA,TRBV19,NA,CASSISSGSEAFF,TGTGCCAGTAGTATTTCCTCGGGATCTGAAGCTTTCTTT
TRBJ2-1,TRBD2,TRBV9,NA,CASSVELAGVAGLNEQFF,TGTGCCAGCAGCGTAGAACTAGCGGGAGTGGCCGGTCTCAATGAGCAGTTCTTC
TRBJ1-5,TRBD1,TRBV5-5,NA,CASSRQGSSNQPQHF,TGTGCCAGCAGCCGACAGGGGAGTAGCAATCAGCCCCAGCATTTT
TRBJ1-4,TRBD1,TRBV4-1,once,CASSHLNRGQGLSTTNEKLFF,TGCGCCAGCAGCCACTTGAATCGCGGACAGGGCCTAAGTACAACTAATGAAAAACTGTTTTTT
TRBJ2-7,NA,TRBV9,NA,CASSGGSSYEQYF,TGTGCCAGCAGCGGGGGCAGCTCCTACGAGCAGTACTTC
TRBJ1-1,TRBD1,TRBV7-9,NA,CASHRGNTEAFF,TGTGCCAGCCACAGGGGGAACACTGAAGCTTTCTTT
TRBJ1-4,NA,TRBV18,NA,CASSPRVRATNEKLFF,TGTGCCAGCTCACCCCGAGTCCGCGCAACTAATGAAAAACTGTTTTTT
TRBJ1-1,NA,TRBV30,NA,CAWRIRNTEAFF,TGTGCCTGGAGAATCAGGAACACTGAAGCTTTCTTT
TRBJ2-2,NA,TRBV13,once,CASSPPRQGLTNTGELFF,TGTGCCAGCAGCCCACCCCGGCAGGGGCTGACGAACACCGGGGAGCTGTTTTTT
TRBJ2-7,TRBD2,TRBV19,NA,CASSIDGVAGIYEQYF,TGTGCCAGTAGTATAGATGGGGTAGCGGGCATCTACGAGCAGTACTTC